This TCR beta chain emerged from a study of cytomegalovirus exposure and HLA in healthy donors. General observations from the study: For most TCR beta V segments, an earlier analysis put the productive rate at about 87% or about 30% of the time. Evidence from a later analysis indicated that most CMV-associated TCR beta chains looked HLA-restricted. Some segments of the V type, notably TRBV6-2 and TRBV6-3, were excluded as indistinguishable.

Worth noting for this clone: Its target is unknown.

The PCR ran on 60 Vbeta and 13 Jbeta primers. The authors' processing: An analysis that came later counted some 85 million unique TCR beta chains, approximately 9.9 million shared. Produced via immunoSEQ multiplex PCR; TCRdb's table is partial and in-frame only. D and trimming come from the DNA, and the V and J calls and clone size come from that table. This sample's clone table lists 50,000 to 70,000 clones. The CDR3 contains 14 residues. Germline CDR1 KGHSH, CDR2 LQKENI. The trim removed 6 bases at V and 6 bases at J, leaving 8 bases unmatched. This receptor was identified in a male donor in good health and CMV-seronegative. The specimen was PBMCs. This sequence joins TRBV18 and TRBJ2-3; the match to TRBD2 covers 8 bases. As DNA, the CDR3 is TGTGCCAGCTCGCGAGCGGGAGCCGTTGATACGCAGTATTTT. This translates into CASSRAGAVDTQYF.